This is a list of T cell receptor beta chains from one sample in a study. TCRdb passed the RT-PCR reads through MiXCR, listing each CDR3 protein once. The sample records about 680,000 distinct CDR3 sequences, 14% being singletons. Specimen: memory CD4+ T cells from blood. The receptors were sampled from a female donor in good health, serving as a healthy control. Each CDR3 is given with its conserved first and last residue.

v_gene	j_gene	CDR3aa
TRBV7-2	TRBJ1-2	CASSPSGRDGYTF
TRBV20-1	TRBJ2-3	CSANPSGLSTDTQYF
TRBV20-1	TRBJ2-3	CSESSGKAADTQYF
TRBV7-2	TRBJ1-1	CASSTQGWGTEAFF
TRBV18	TRBJ1-1	CASSPPTGRYTEAFF
TRBV5-5	TRBJ1-4	CASSLVASTNEKLFF
TRBV10-3	TRBJ1-1	CAIGGTGTEAFF
TRBV28	TRBJ2-5	CASGGHSQETQYF
TRBV6-6	TRBJ1-2	CASSSAGGGYGYTF
TRBV7-9	TRBJ1-2	CASSPGAGYGYTF
TRBV20-1	TRBJ2-7	CSARITGSGYEQYF
TRBV12-3/TRBV12-4	TRBJ2-6	CARRFSGANVLTF
TRBV20-1	TRBJ1-4	CSAKRQKNEKLFF
TRBV28	TRBJ1-2	CAVPQDNYGYTF
TRBV24-1	TRBJ2-3	CATSDPTRAAREYTDTQYF
TRBV28	TRBJ1-5	CASTQGGIQPQHF
TRBV6-1	TRBJ2-2	CASSESGQPYTGELFF
TRBV14	TRBJ2-7	CASSEGQVMMGEQYF
TRBV5-1	TRBJ2-3	CASSLGNSATGDTQYF
TRBV28	TRBJ2-1	CASSFLPGRTGTSGEQFF
TRBV20-1	TRBJ2-7	CSAPGLGSEQYF
TRBV11-2	TRBJ2-2	CASSLEGGVTGELFF
TRBV7-2	TRBJ2-7	CASSLSSGPYEQYF
TRBV5-6	TRBJ2-1	CASSRPYHRAPYNEQFF
TRBV10-3	TRBJ2-2	CAISGRDNTGELFF
TRBV20-1	TRBJ1-5	CSAFGTIFGNQPQHF
TRBV13	TRBJ2-1	CASSFGQGDYNEQFF
TRBV6-5	TRBJ2-3	CASRTDSRRVTDTQYF
TRBV7-2	TRBJ2-3	CASSLGGTTDTQYF